These 30 T cell receptor beta chains were all obtained from the same sample, sequenced in a study of blood T cell repertoires in COVID-19. Here immunoSEQ multiplex PCR was the method, and the copy in TCRdb shows in-frame clones only, minus some. The sample includes about 220,000 clones, 75% to 85% of them seen just once. Sample: peripheral blood. All receptors derive from a human donor in a cohort sampled during active COVID-19.

The gene calls are TRBV7-2 and TRBJ1-3; D is unresolved. V was clipped by 5 bases and J by 2 bases, with 13 bases between them. Germline V gives CDR1 SGHTA, CDR2 FQGNSA. The CDR3 totals 15 residues. The CDR3 nucleotides read TGTGCCAGCAGCCCCAGGATCTTACCTGGAAACACCATATATTTT. Translated, it gives CASSPRILPGNTIYF.

The chain joins TRBV4-3 to TRBJ2-1; weak D call: TRBD2 (6 bases). Germline V CDR1 and CDR2: LGHNA, YSLEER. The CDR3 totals 14 residues. Trimming left V 0 bases short and J 9 bases short, with 12 bases between. DNA for the CDR3: TGCGCCAGCAGCCAAGATCAACAGGAGGGTGAGCAGTTCTTC. Its translation: CASSQDQQEGEQFF.

The chain couples TRBV28 to TRBJ2-4; D might be TRBD1 (6 bases). Germline loops: CDR1 MDHEN, CDR2 SYDVKM. CDR3 length: 15 amino acids. V was trimmed by 3 bases and J by 5 bases, leaving 14 bases between them. The CDR3 loop is CASSFLQGSQNIQYF. The CDR3 nucleotides are TGTGCCAGCAGTTTTCTACAGGGCAGCCAAAACATTCAGTACTTC. The full variable domain, with the rest looked up from reference TRBV28 and TRBJ2-4, is DVKVTQSSRYLVKRTGEKVFLECVQDMDHENMFWYRQDPGLGLRLIYFSYDVKMKEKGDIPEGYSVSREKKERFSLILESASTNQTSMYLCASSFLQGSQNIQYFGAGTRLSVL.

The J gene is TRBJ2-7, the V gene TRBV5-1; TRBD1 is a possible D gene (5 bases). Looked up from germline, CDR1 is SGHRS and CDR2 is YFSETQ. The CDR3 spans 14 residues. V was pared by 0 bases and J by 3 bases, with 10 bases between. Here the CDR3 reads CASSLAGPDYEQYF. The DNA of the CDR3 is TGCGCCAGCAGCTTGGCAGGGCCAGACTACGAGCAGTACTTC.

This clone was observed a few times. The chain has TRBV2 and TRBJ1-5; maybe TRBD1 (6 bases). The CDR3 sequence is 13 residues long. The V end was cut by 7 bases, the J end by 4 bases, with 11 bases between. From germline, CDR1 is SNHLY and CDR2 FYNNEI. The CDR3 DNA reads as TGTGCCAGCACTGGACAGCTTAATCAGCCCCAGCATTTT. Protein sequence: CASTGQLNQPQHF.

This sequence joins TRBV20-1 and TRBJ1-1; D is ambiguous. The V end lost 6 bases, the J end lost 1 base, and 6 bases lay between the germline ends. The CDR3 length is 11 residues. The V gene's germline CDR1 is DFQATT and CDR2 SNEGSKA (reference sequence). This CDR3 reads CSAGRNTEAFF. CDR3 nucleotide sequence: TGCAGTGCCGGGAGGAACACTGAAGCTTTCTTT.

The gene calls are TRBV2 and TRBJ2-1; TRBD2 is a possible D gene (6 bases). V was cut by 7 bases and J by 7 bases, with 20 bases left in between. Germline values: CDR1 SNHLY, CDR2 FYNNEI. This CDR3 spans 15 amino acids. CDR3 protein: CASNSGTFKSNEQFF. CDR3 DNA sequence: TGTGCCAGCAACTCCGGGACTTTCAAGTCGAATGAGCAGTTCTTC.

The V gene is TRBV5-1, the J gene TRBJ2-3; tentatively, D is TRBD2 (7 bases). The CDR3 totals 16 residues. Germline values: CDR1 SGHRS, CDR2 YFSETQ. Trimming shortened V by 5 bases and J by 1 base, and 17 bases separated the two germline ends. CDR3 protein: CASSSAGEGGTDTQYF. DNA for the CDR3: TGCGCCAGCAGTAGTGCTGGGGAGGGGGGCACAGATACGCAGTATTTT.

The chain recombines TRBV5-1 with TRBJ1-4; weak D call: TRBD1 (5 bases). Germline V gives CDR1 SGHRS, CDR2 YFSETQ. V was shortened by 5 bases and J by 4 bases, with 12 bases between the two germline ends. This CDR3 contains 14 residues. CDR3 residues: CASRPGTDNEKLFF. The CDR3 DNA sequence: TGCGCCAGCAGACCCGGGACTGATAATGAAAAACTGTTTTTT.

J is TRBJ2-3 and V is TRBV7-2; 8 bases are shared with TRBD2. The CDR3 spans 15 residues. V lost 5 bases and J lost 2; bases outside the gene matches: 6. Per the germline V gene, CDR1 is SGHTA and CDR2 is FQGNSA. The CDR3 bases are TGTGCCAGCAGCCTTAGCGGGGAAGACACAGATACGCAGTATTTT. Amino acids: CASSLSGEDTDTQYF.

V gene TRBV15 combines with J gene TRBJ1-6; TRBD1 agrees at 7 bases. Germline V gene sequence: CDR1 LNHNV, CDR2 YYDKDF (reference sequence). V lost 5 bases and J lost 8; bases outside the gene matches: 9. The CDR3 runs 15 residues. The CDR3 nucleotides read TGTGCCACCAGCCGGAGACAGGGAAGATATTCACCCCTCCACTTT. This encodes CATSRRQGRYSPLHF. Full variable domain (outside the CDR3, taken from reference TRBV15 and TRBJ1-6): DAMVIQNPRYQVTQFGKPVTLSCSQTLNHNVMYWYQQKSSQAPKLLFHYYDKDFNNEADTPDNFQSRRPNTSFCFLDIRSPGLGDTAMYLCATSRRQGRYSPLHFGNGTRLTVT.

The chain carries TRBV27 and TRBJ2-7; unclear D gene. CDR1 MNHEY and CDR2 SMNVEV come from the germline V gene (reference sequence). V dropped 5 bases and J dropped 3 bases, with 5 bases sitting between them. The CDR3 contains 11 residues. CDR3 loop: CASSPFYEQYF. The CDR3 DNA reads TGTGCCAGCAGTCCCTTCTACGAGCAGTACTTC.

The chain has TRBV19 and TRBJ1-6; TRBD1 aligns across 7 bases. Germline CDR1 LNHDA, CDR2 SQIVND (reference sequence). V dropped 4 bases and J dropped 5; count of bases not matched to a gene: 5. The CDR3 runs 15 residues. Here the CDR3 reads CASSTTGNNNSPLHF. CDR3 coding DNA: TGTGCCAGTAGTACGACAGGGAACAATAATTCACCCCTCCACTTT.

At least ten counts were recorded for this clone. This rearrangement joins TRBV19 to TRBJ2-1; TRBD2 matches at 13 bases. Germline values: CDR1 LNHDA, CDR2 SQIVND (reference sequence). This CDR3 is built from 18 residues. V lost 2 bases, J lost 5 bases, and 9 bases stayed unmatched. This CDR3 is CASSIKRLAGGYNNEQFF. The CDR3 region has the DNA TGTGCCAGTAGTATAAAAAGACTAGCGGGGGGATATAACAATGAGCAGTTCTTC.

This clone was seen more than once but under ten times. The chain joins TRBV6-5 to TRBJ1-3; D is unclear. The length of the CDR3 is 13 residues. Germline loops: CDR1 MNHEY, CDR2 SVGAGI. The V gene lost 5 bases and the J gene lost 2 bases, with 7 bases spanning the gap. The CDR3 DNA follows: TGTGCCAGCAGTACCCTACCTGGAAACACCATATATTTT. It specifies CASSTLPGNTIYF.

The gene calls are TRBV12-3 or TRBV12-4 and TRBJ2-5; possibly TRBD1 for D (5 bases). There are 13 residues in the CDR3. V lost 3 bases, J lost 5 bases, and 10 bases lay in between. The CDR3 nucleotides read TGTGCCAGCAGTTTTCAGGGCATGGAGACCCAGTACTTC. Protein product: CASSFQGMETQYF.

The chain joins TRBV6-5 to TRBJ1-1; D uncertain. The V end was cut by 8 bases, the J end by 3 bases, with 7 bases between. Germline V CDR1 and CDR2: MNHEY, SVGAGI. This CDR3 is built from 11 residues. The CDR3 region is CASSVYTEAFF. The CDR3 DNA reads as TGTGCCAGCTCGGTTTACACTGAAGCTTTCTTT.

In its sample, this clone is medium-sized. CDR3 in DNA: TGTGCCAGCAGCCTCGGACCAGTCGGGACAGGGTTCAGGAGGGGCACTGAAGCTTTCTTT. Translated, it gives CASSLGPVGTGFRRGTEAFF. The chain couples TRBV3-1 (or the pseudogene TRBV3-2) to TRBJ1-1; 9 bases line up with TRBD1. This CDR3 has 20 amino acids. The V gene end was trimmed by 4 bases and the J gene end by 4 bases; junction bases not matched to a gene: 22. Per germline, CDR1 LGHDT and CDR2 YNNKEL (reference sequence).

The chain recombines TRBV28 with TRBJ1-5; 7 positions agree with TRBD1. The CDR3 length is 14 residues. CDR1 and CDR2 from the germline V gene are MDHEN and SYDVKM. The ends lost 4 bases at V and 3 bases at J; junction bases unmatched: 3. This chain's CDR3 is CASSSGQYNQPQHF. For the CDR3, the DNA is TGTGCCAGCAGTTCGGGACAGTACAATCAGCCCCAGCATTTT.

The chain combines TRBV23-1 with TRBJ2-3; D unresolved. TRBV23-1 has ORF status, its function being uncertain. Trimming shortened V by 0 bases and J by 9 bases, and 25 bases separated the two germline ends. This CDR3 region has 18 residues. CDR3 amino acids: CASSQSIAETPITHTQYF. The CDR3 coding sequence is TGCGCCAGCAGTCAATCTATAGCCGAGACCCCGATAACCCACACGCAGTATTTT.

This clone was found once. The gene calls are TRBV28 and TRBJ2-1, with D tentatively TRBD1 (5 bases). Germline-derived CDR1 and CDR2 are MDHEN and SYDVKM. The CDR3 consists of 12 residues. The germline V and J ends were trimmed by 6 bases and 5 bases, with 8 bases remaining between them. Here the CDR3 DNA reads TGTGCCAGCAGGACAGAAGACAATGAGCAGTTCTTC. This codes for CASRTEDNEQFF.

The chain is built from TRBV15 and TRBJ2-2; D possibly corresponds to TRBD2 (5 bases). Trimming took 1 base from V and 6 from J, leaving 9 bases between them. Germline V gives CDR1 LNHNV, CDR2 YYDKDF (reference sequence). This CDR3 spans 14 amino acids. This CDR3 is CATSRGGLPGELFF. The CDR3 DNA sequence: TGTGCCACCAGCAGAGGCGGACTCCCCGGGGAGCTGTTTTTT.

This chain connects TRBV10-3 to TRBJ1-1, with TRBD1 matching over 9 bases. CDR1 and CDR2 (germline): ENHRY, SYGVKD. After removal of 9 bases from V and 4 bases from J, the junction contained 9 bases not matched to a gene. The CDR3 covers 14 residues. The CDR3 region has the DNA TGTGCCATTAGGCGGGACAGGGAAGGCACTGAAGCTTTCTTT. Its protein is CAIRRDREGTEAFF.

This rearrangement joins TRBV15 to TRBJ2-2, with 12 bases fitting TRBD2. V shed 1 base, J shed 7 bases, and the junction held 4 bases outside the gene matches. Germline assignment: CDR1 LNHNV and CDR2 YYDKDF (reference sequence). This CDR3 spans 16 amino acids. CDR3 residues: CATSRGLAGAVGELFF. In DNA form, the CDR3 reads TGTGCCACCAGCAGAGGACTAGCGGGAGCGGTCGGGGAGCTGTTTTTT.

The chain has TRBV28 and TRBJ1-2, with TRBD1 matching 8 bases. The trim removed 6 bases at V and 8 bases at J, leaving 11 bases unmatched. The CDR3 totals 14 residues. CDR1 is MDHEN and CDR2 is SYDVKM in the germline V gene. The CDR3, as DNA: TGTGCCAGCAGCTCTTCTAGGACAGGGAAAGGCTACACCTTC. Its protein product is CASSSSRTGKGYTF.

This clone was seen only once. One end of the junction is discordant with germline, which a read error may explain. J is TRBJ2-1 and V is TRBV7-7; 11 bases map to TRBD1. Germline CDR1 is SSHAT and CDR2 is FNYEAQ (reference sequence). The CDR3 totals 15 residues. CDR3 DNA sequence: TGTGCTAGCAGCTTAGGACAGGGGGCATTCAATGAGCAGTTCTTC. Its protein product is CASSLGQGAFNEQFF.

The chain employs TRBV28 and TRBJ1-1; D not resolved. V was trimmed by 10 bases and J by 0 bases, leaving 12 bases between them. The germline CDR1 and CDR2 sequences are MDHEN and SYDVKM. This CDR3 is 13 amino acids long. The CDR3 is CATSKAVNTEAFF. The CDR3 DNA sequence: TGTGCCACCTCGAAAGCCGTGAACACTGAAGCTTTCTTT. The full variable domain, its missing parts supplied by reference TRBV28 and TRBJ1-1, is DVKVTQSSRYLVKRTGEKVFLECVQDMDHENMFWYRQDPGLGLRLIYFSYDVKMKEKGDIPEGYSVSREKKERFSLILESASTNQTSMYLCATSKAVNTEAFFGQGTRLTVV.

This clone has just a few counts. The chain has TRBV5-8 and TRBJ2-2; a weak D match, TRBD2 (5 bases). Trimming removed 2 bases from V and 1 base from J, with 9 bases in between. Germline V CDR1 and CDR2: SGHTS, YDEGEE. The CDR3 has 15 residues. The DNA of the CDR3 is TGTGCCAGCAGCTTTAAGCGGTTGAACACCGGGGAGCTGTTTTTT. Translating gives CASSFKRLNTGELFF. The variable domain in full, with the rest retrieved from reference TRBV5-8 and TRBJ2-2, is EAGVTQSPTHLIKTRGQQATLRCSPISGHTSVYWYQQALGLGLQFLLWYDEGEERNRGNFPPRFSGRQFPNYSSELNVNALELEDSALYLCASSFKRLNTGELFFGEGSRLTVL.

The gene calls are TRBV5-1 and TRBJ2-2; D is perhaps TRBD1 (6 bases). The CDR3 totals 16 residues. V lost 4 bases to trimming and J lost 4 bases, with 17 bases between them. Germline CDR1 and CDR2: SGHRS and YFSETQ. The CDR3 protein is CASSPLQGGVTGELFF. CDR3 sequence (DNA): TGCGCCAGCAGCCCCCTACAAGGGGGAGTCACCGGGGAGCTGTTTTTT.

The chain links TRBV3-1 (or the pseudogene TRBV3-2) to TRBJ1-2, with D possibly being TRBD1 (6 bases). Germline loops: CDR1 LGHDT, CDR2 YNNKEL (reference sequence). The CDR3 is 14 residues long. V was pared by 0 bases and J by 5 bases, with 10 bases between. This CDR3 reads CASSQEGAGYGYTF. CDR3 nucleotides: TGTGCCAGCAGCCAAGAGGGGGCTGGATATGGCTACACCTTC.